This entry describes one TCR beta chain. This receptor's antigen is unknown. No quality values exist for individual bases; no much larger clone is one base distant. CDR1 is given as MNHNY and CDR2 as SVGAGI, both from the germline V gene (reference sequence). The CDR3 sequence holds 15 residues, the cysteine and phenylalanine included. Here the CDR3 DNA is all that survives: 45 bases in frame from base 1. Germline trimming amounts to 8 bases on V and 2 bases on J, with 11 as the count of junction bases outside the gene matches. These data belong to a study of graft-versus-host responses after intestinal transplantation (dated by TCRdb to about 2021). Context from the whole study: Recipients received multivisceral, liver-intestinal, or isolated intestinal transplants. All recipients received anti-thymocyte globulin induction followed by maintenance tacrolimus and steroids for around three years. Bulk TCR-beta CDR3 sequencing was used to track graft-versus-host and host-versus-graft alloreactive T cell clones in the graft, circulation and bone marrow after intestinal transplantation. To identify alloreactive clones, pre-transplant mixed lymphocyte reaction products were sequenced and compared with unstimulated pre-transplant donor and recipient T cells. A cohort of around 25 intestinal transplant recipients, including one retransplant, was enrolled, and a few patients lacking pretransplant specimens were excluded. A peak of at least 4% donor T cells among recipient peripheral blood mononuclear cells was the definition used for donor T cell macrochimerism. Instead of going to the commercial service, samples from a few later patients were sequenced in-house on an Illumina MiSeq and processed with MiXCR.

The library was obtained by the immunoSEQ multiplex PCR assay. For most patients, high-throughput TCR-beta CDR3 sequencing of genomic DNA was performed by Adaptive Biotechnologies. Per the authors' processing: Adaptive's ImmunoSEQ software was the source of the TCR sequencing data for 15 to 20 patients, while a few other patients were processed with MiXCR and VDJtools. Because the origin of CDR3 nucleotide sequences shared between donor and recipient could not be assigned, those sequences were removed. To count as alloreactive, a clone needed at least 2-fold expansion over unstimulated cells and a minimum CFSE-low frequency of 0.002% (template counts) or 0.001% (read counts). Clones were considered mappable if detected in sequenced pre-transplant spleen, lymph node, or MLR CFSE-low populations of the donor or recipient. Cumulative frequency of alloreactive clones was calculated as a percentage of all sequences weighted by copy number. TCRdb retrieved this table from immuneACCESS and kept in-frame rearrangements only. Not all clones are present; in checked studies, unresolved V genes account for under half, and no reason is known for the remainder. V, J and clone size derive from that table, while D and trimming were established from the DNA sequence. This sample has approximately 15,000 clones in its table, and around 90% of those were observed once. Roughly 6% of the sample lies in the top ten.

On the study overall, not on this receptor specifically: Patients with donor T cell macrochimerism had high GvH to HvG T cell clonal ratios in their allografts. Peak levels of circulating GvH clones were associated with declines in HvG clones early after transplant. GvH clones were found in recipient bone marrow, and some of the GvH clones appeared earlier in ileal mucosa or blood, which is consistent with an intestinal mucosal origin. The relatively low number and heterogeneity of intestinal transplant patients limited the conclusions.

Blood samples were collected up to 4 times in the first month after transplant and then at least monthly when available. Sequences were derived from PBMCs, sampled about 110 days after intestinal transplant. The sequence joins TRBV6-6 to TRBJ1-1; TRBD1 lines up with 7 middle nucleotides. The receptor was isolated from a human patient who received an intestinal transplant, so some T cells may come from the graft donor. The nucleotide sequence is TGTGCCAGCCGTATGACGACAGGGATTAACACTGAAGCTTTCTTT. This is translated as CASRMTTGINTEAFF.